The clone carrying this TCR beta chain appeared a few times. The record originates from a study of blood T cells in healthy people across ages. The CDR3 covers 12 residues. CDR1 is SGHDT and CDR2 is YYEEEE in the germline V gene. Primers used in a second PCR of roughly 7 to 12 cycles were a sample-barcoded 5' primer and a J-beta primer mix. MiXCR was run by TCRdb on the 5' RACE reads, yielding one entry per CDR3 protein. Here the sample spans 700,000 or so distinct CDR3 sequences, approximately 22% being singletons. Peripheral blood from each donor was collected in a volume of approximately 9.5 milliliters. A minimum of 6 million PBMCs was isolated per sample.

V and J are TRBV5-6 and TRBJ2-5, with D unresolved. The J call is in doubt because the DNA end fits TRBJ2-7 better. The sample consisted of blood. The TCR comes from a man aged 65-85 years in good health. The CDR3 DNA is TGTGCCAGCAGCCTGACACTGTACGAGCAGTACTTC. Translation: CASSLTLYEQYF.